The sequence of this T cell receptor (beta chain) was determined in a study of blood T cell repertoires in COVID-19. Repertoires were generated with immunoSEQ multiplex PCR, while TCRdb's copy carries only in-frame clones and drops some. Of roughly 190,000 clones detected, roughly 87% appear once; the ten largest clones hold around 2%. The TCR was taken from a woman in her twenties or thirties who had recovered from COVID-19. Sequencing was performed on PBMCs or T cells enriched from blood (not recorded which).

The CDR3 DNA sequence: TGTGCCAGCAGCTTAGATTACCTAACAGATACGCAGTATTTT. Its protein product is CASSLDYLTDTQYF. This chain connects TRBV11-2 to TRBJ2-3; D is undetermined. Germline V lookup: CDR1 SGHAT, CDR2 FQNNGV. CDR3 length equals 14 residues. With 0 bases removed from V and 3 bases from J, the gap between germline ends came to 7 bases. Supplemented by reference TRBV11-2 and TRBJ2-3, the full variable domain reads EAGVAQSPRYKIIEKRQSVAFWCNPISGHATLYWYQQILGQGPKLLIQFQNNGVVDDSQLPKDRFSAERLKGVDSTLKIQPAKLEDSAVYLCASSLDYLTDTQYFGPGTRLTVL.